The 3 T cell receptor beta chains reported below all come from one sample, sequenced in a study of blood T cell repertoires in COVID-19. The method was immunoSEQ multiplex PCR; TCRdb's version includes in-frame clones alone and lacks a portion of them. The sample holds around 220,000 clones, 70% to 90% seen once. Specimen: PBMCs or T cells enriched from blood (not recorded which). These receptors were collected from a woman in her thirties or forties with acute COVID-19.

V and J are TRBV4-1 and TRBJ1-2, with no clear D. CDR3 length: 16 residues. Looked up from germline, CDR1 is MGHRA and CDR2 is YSYEKL. The V end lost 0 bases, the J end lost 8 bases, and 19 bases lay between the germline ends. CDR3: CASSQEGMEAFSGYTF. The CDR3 DNA reads TGCGCCAGCAGCCAAGAGGGGATGGAGGCCTTCTCCGGCTACACCTTC.

The genes are TRBV5-1 and TRBJ1-1; 10 bases fit TRBD1. Germline V gene lookup returns CDR1 SGHRS and CDR2 YFSETQ. This CDR3 contains 14 residues. Losses at the gene ends were 6 bases for V and 5 bases for J; bases not matched to a gene: 7. The CDR3 DNA reads TGCGCCAGCACCGGACAGGGGGGCAATACTGAAGCTTTCTTT. As protein: CASTGQGGNTEAFF.

This clone has only a few counts. The rearrangement joins TRBV5-1 to TRBJ2-5, with TRBD1 matching 8 bases. The junction had 9 bases not matched to a gene; V was cut back by 4 bases and J by 1 base. The CDR3 length is 16 residues. In germline, CDR1 is SGHRS, CDR2 YFSETQ. The CDR3 sequence is CASSTGQGEGQETQYF. CDR3 in DNA: TGCGCCAGCAGCACAGGACAGGGTGAGGGCCAAGAGACCCAGTACTTC.